This TCR beta chain was captured by sequencing in a study of blood T cell repertoires in COVID-19. Study context: COVID-19 samples collected from the United States, Italy and Spain covered acute and convalescent phases. T cells, B-cell-depleted T cells, or PBMCs provided the cDNA or gDNA that served as material.

CDR3 length equals 15 residues. Germline CDR1 is SGDLS and CDR2 is YYNGEE. V was trimmed by 0 bases and J by 4 bases, leaving 13 bases between them. Sequencing was performed with immunoSEQ multiplex PCR; in TCRdb, only in-frame clones are kept and a portion is missing. Altogether about 220,000 clones are present, roughly 81% being singletons, with the ten largest covering over 2.5%. The TCR originated in a man in his forties or fifties who had recovered from COVID-19. The sample was peripheral blood. This chain connects TRBV9 to TRBJ1-1; the D gene is possibly TRBD1 (5 bases). The CDR3 DNA reads as TGTGCCAGCAGCGTAGGGAGGGGTCCGGTCACTGAAGCTTTCTTT. This codes for CASSVGRGPVTEAFF.